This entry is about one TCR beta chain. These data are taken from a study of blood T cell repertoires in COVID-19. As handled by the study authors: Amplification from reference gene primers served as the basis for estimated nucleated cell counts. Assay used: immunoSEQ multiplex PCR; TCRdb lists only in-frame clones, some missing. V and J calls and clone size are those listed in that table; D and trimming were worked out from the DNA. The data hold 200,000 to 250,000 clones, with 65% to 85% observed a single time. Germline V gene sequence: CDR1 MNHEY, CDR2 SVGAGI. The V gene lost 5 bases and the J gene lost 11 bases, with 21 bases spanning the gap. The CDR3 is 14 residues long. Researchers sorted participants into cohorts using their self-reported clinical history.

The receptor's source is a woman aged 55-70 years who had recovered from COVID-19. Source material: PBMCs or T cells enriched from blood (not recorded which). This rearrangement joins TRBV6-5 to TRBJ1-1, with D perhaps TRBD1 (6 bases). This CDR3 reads CASSRPGHQTGAFF. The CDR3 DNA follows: TGTGCCAGCAGTCGCCCGGGACATCAAACGGGGGCTTTCTTT.